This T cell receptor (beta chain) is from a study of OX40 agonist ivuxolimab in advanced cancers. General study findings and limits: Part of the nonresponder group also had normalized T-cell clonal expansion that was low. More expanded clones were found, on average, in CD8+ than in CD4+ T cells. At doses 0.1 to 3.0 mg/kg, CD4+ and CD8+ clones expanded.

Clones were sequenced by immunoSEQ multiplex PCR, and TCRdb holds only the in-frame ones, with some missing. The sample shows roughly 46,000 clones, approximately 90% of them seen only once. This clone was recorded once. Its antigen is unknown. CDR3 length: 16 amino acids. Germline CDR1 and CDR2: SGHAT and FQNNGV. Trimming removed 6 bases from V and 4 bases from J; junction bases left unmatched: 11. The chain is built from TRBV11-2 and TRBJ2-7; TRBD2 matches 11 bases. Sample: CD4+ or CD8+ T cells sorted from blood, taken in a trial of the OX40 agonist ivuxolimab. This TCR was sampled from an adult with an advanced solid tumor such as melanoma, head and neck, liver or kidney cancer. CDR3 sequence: CASRDPGLADFYEQYF. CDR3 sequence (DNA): TGTGCCAGCAGGGACCCGGGACTAGCGGACTTTTACGAGCAGTACTTC.